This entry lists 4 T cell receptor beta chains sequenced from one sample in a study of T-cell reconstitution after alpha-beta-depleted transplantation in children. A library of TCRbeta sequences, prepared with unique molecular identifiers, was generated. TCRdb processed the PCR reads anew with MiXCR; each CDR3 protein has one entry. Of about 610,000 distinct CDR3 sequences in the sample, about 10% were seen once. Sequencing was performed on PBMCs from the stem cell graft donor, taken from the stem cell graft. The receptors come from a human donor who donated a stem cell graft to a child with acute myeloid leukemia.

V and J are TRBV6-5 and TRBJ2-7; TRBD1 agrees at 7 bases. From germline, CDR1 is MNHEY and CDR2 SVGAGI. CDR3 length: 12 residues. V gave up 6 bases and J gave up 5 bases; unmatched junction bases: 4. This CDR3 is CASRGTADEQYF. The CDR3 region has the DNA TGTGCCAGCAGGGGGACAGCGGACGAGCAGTACTTC.

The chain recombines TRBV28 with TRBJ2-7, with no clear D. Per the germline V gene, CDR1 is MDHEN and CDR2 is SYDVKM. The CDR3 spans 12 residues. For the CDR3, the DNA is TGTTCAGTATTCCAGGACGATTACGAGCAGTACTTC. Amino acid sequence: CSVFQDDYEQYF.

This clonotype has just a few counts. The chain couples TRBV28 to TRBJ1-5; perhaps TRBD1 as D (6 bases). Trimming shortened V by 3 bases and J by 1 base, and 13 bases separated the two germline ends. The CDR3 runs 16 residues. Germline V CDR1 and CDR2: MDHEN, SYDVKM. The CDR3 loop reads CASSFGGARSNQPQHF. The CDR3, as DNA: TGTGCCAGCAGTTTCGGGGGGGCCAGGAGCAATCAGCCCCAGCATTTT. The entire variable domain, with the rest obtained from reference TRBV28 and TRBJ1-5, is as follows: DVKVTQSSRYLVKRTGEKVFLECVQDMDHENMFWYRQDPGLGLRLIYFSYDVKMKEKGDIPEGYSVSREKKERFSLILESASTNQTSMYLCASSFGGARSNQPQHFGDGTRLSIL.

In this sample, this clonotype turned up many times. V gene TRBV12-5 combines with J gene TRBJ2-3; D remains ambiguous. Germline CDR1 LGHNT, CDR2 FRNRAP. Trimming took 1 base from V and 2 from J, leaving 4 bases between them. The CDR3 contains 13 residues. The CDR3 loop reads CASGLGITDTQYF. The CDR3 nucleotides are TGTGCTAGTGGTTTGGGCATCACAGATACGCAGTATTTT.